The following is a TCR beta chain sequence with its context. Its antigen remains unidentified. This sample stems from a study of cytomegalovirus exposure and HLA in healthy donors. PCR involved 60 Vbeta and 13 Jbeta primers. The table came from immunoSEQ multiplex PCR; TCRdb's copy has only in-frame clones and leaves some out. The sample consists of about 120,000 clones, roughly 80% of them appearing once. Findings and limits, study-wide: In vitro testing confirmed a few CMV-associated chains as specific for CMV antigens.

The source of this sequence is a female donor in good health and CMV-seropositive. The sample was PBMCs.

The CDR3 region is CASSAKGGGDGYTF. CDR3 DNA sequence: TGTGCCAGCAGCGCGAAGGGAGGGGGGGATGGCTACACCTTC. V gene TRBV7-3 combines with J gene TRBJ1-2; tentative D call: TRBD1 (6 bases). V lost 5 bases and J lost 6, with 16 bases in between. The V gene's germline CDR1 is SGHTA and CDR2 FQGTGA. This CDR3 contains 14 residues.